These 27 T cell receptor beta chains were sequenced from one sample in a study of blood T cells in healthy people across ages (dated by TCRdb to the mid-2010s). The library was generated by 5' RACE. TCRdb names Illumina HiSeq 2500 as the instrument used. A second about 7 to 11 cycle PCR used a sample-barcoded 5' primer and a J-beta primer mix. The raw public data were reprocessed by TCRdb itself: fastp quality trimming at Q25, MiXCR clonotype calling, in-frame beta chains only. Rows merge per CDR3 protein into single entries with the most common DNA and genes. The sample contains about 1.1 million distinct CDR3 sequences, around two fifths of them found a single time. The ten largest clones capture roughly 13% of the sample. Material: blood. These receptors all come from a man in his late teens or twenties in good health.

The gene calls are TRBV11-2 and TRBJ2-2; D assignment may be TRBD1 or TRBD2 (5 bases each). The CDR3 covers 14 residues. Germline CDR1 and CDR2: SGHAT and FQNNGV. Between the trimmed V and J ends, which lost 1 base and 8 bases, there was a span of 11 bases. The DNA for the CDR3 is TGTGCCAGCAGCTTAGGGGACCACCCAGGGGAGCTGTTTTTT. It encodes CASSLGDHPGELFF.

This chain connects TRBV25-1 to TRBJ1-5; TRBD1 aligns across 9 bases. V was clipped by 1 base and J by 6 bases; unmatched bases: 4. There are 15 residues in the CDR3. CDR1 is MGHDK and CDR2 is SYGVNS in the germline V gene. The CDR3 DNA reads as TGTGCCAGCAGTGAATCCGACAGGGGGGGTCAGCCCCAGCATTTT. Its translation: CASSESDRGGQPQHF.

This clonotype was counted between two and nine times. The V gene is TRBV4-1, the J gene TRBJ2-7; D might be TRBD1 (6 bases). Trimming took 3 bases from V and 7 from J, leaving 19 bases between them. Germline CDR1 MGHRA, CDR2 YSYEKL. CDR3 length equals 15 residues. The CDR3 is CASSQVRDTVWEQYF. CDR3 sequence (DNA): TGCGCCAGCAGCCAGGTCCGGGACACTGTCTGGGAGCAGTACTTC.

The chain recombines TRBV20-1 with TRBJ2-7; D is perhaps TRBD1 or TRBD2 (6 bases each). This CDR3 is built from 10 residues. V was cut by 6 bases and J by 10 bases, with 13 bases left in between. Per the germline V gene, CDR1 is DFQATT and CDR2 is SNEGSKA (reference sequence). The CDR3 protein is CSAVGGAQYF. The CDR3 coding sequence is TGCAGTGCGGTGGGGGGCGCCCAGTACTTC.

This clonotype was observed a few times. The rearrangement links TRBV5-1 to TRBJ2-7; a possible D gene is TRBD2 (6 bases). The CDR3 consists of 14 residues. With 0 bases removed from V and 7 bases from J, the gap between germline ends came to 14 bases. Germline V gives CDR1 SGHRS, CDR2 YFSETQ. The CDR3 bases are TGCGCCAGCAGCTTGGCATTTAGCGGCAATGAGCAGTACTTC. It translates to CASSLAFSGNEQYF.

The rearrangement uses TRBV10-3 and TRBJ2-3, with D possibly matching TRBD1 (5 bases). Germline V gene lookup returns CDR1 ENHRY and CDR2 SYGVKD. V was trimmed by 11 bases and J by 2 bases, leaving 14 bases between them. The CDR3 contains 13 residues. In DNA, the CDR3 is TGTGCCGCCTCCGACAGCCCCACAGATACGCAGTATTTT. This encodes CAASDSPTDTQYF.

This clonotype was recorded a few times. The rearrangement links TRBV18 to TRBJ2-1; the D is unclear. The germline V gene has CDR1 KGHSH and CDR2 LQKENI. V lost 0 bases, J lost 1 base, and 7 bases lay in between. The CDR3 spans 15 residues. The CDR3 protein is CASSPPGRSYNEQFF. DNA of the CDR3: TGTGCCAGCTCACCACCAGGGCGGTCCTACAATGAGCAGTTCTTC.

V is TRBV27 and J is TRBJ2-3; possibly TRBD1 for D (6 bases). This CDR3 has 15 amino acids. Trimming cost V 4 bases and J 2 bases, with 13 bases left between them. Per germline, CDR1 MNHEY and CDR2 SMNVEV (reference sequence). The CDR3: CASSSQGYTTDTQYF. The CDR3 DNA reads as TGTGCCAGCAGTTCTCAGGGGTATACCACAGATACGCAGTATTTT.

The V and J genes are TRBV7-3 and TRBJ2-1; unclear D gene. Germline CDR1 reads SGHTA; CDR2 reads FQGTGA. The length of the CDR3 is 16 residues. Trimming removed 4 bases from V and 4 bases from J, with 17 bases in between. In DNA form, the CDR3 reads TGTGCCAGCAGCTCCGGCCGGGCTCAGAAATACAATGAGCAGTTCTTC. This codes for CASSSGRAQKYNEQFF.

This clonotype was detected a few times. J is TRBJ2-4 and V is TRBV10-2, with D tentatively TRBD1 (6 bases). This CDR3 contains 13 residues. Germline CDR1 and CDR2: WSHSY and SAAADI. The V gene lost 8 bases and the J gene lost 4 bases, with 12 bases spanning the gap. CDR3 DNA: TGCGCCAGCGGGGGCAGCGAGAAAAACATTCAGTACTTC. Its translation: CASGGSEKNIQYF.

This clonotype was seen repeatedly, ten times or more. The chain couples TRBV2 to TRBJ2-1; 9 positions match TRBD1. CDR3 length: 15 residues. In germline, CDR1 is SNHLY, CDR2 FYNNEI. V lost 4 bases, J lost 4 bases, and 5 bases stayed unmatched. CDR3 DNA sequence: TGTGCCAGCAGTGGGGGACAGGGCCTTTACAATGAGCAGTTCTTC. Its translation: CASSGGQGLYNEQFF.

The rearrangement links TRBV20-1 to TRBJ2-3; 7 bases are a match to TRBD2. The trim removed 1 base at V and 1 base at J, leaving 2 bases unmatched. The CDR3 has 14 residues. Germline CDR1 is DFQATT and CDR2 is SNEGSKA (reference sequence). CDR3 residues: CSARGDYRTDTQYF. As DNA, the CDR3 is TGCAGTGCTAGAGGGGACTACCGCACAGATACGCAGTATTTT.

The chain has TRBV7-9 and TRBJ1-1; a possible D gene is TRBD1 (6 bases). This CDR3 comprises 13 residues. Per the germline V gene, CDR1 is SEHNR and CDR2 is FQNEAQ (reference sequence). Trimming removed 3 bases from V and 4 bases from J, with 9 bases in between. CDR3 sequence (DNA): TGTGCCAGCAGCTTGGACAGTCTCACTGAAGCTTTCTTT. This translates into CASSLDSLTEAFF.

The rearrangement links TRBV25-1 to TRBJ1-1; D is ambiguous. V was trimmed by 2 bases and J by 8 bases, leaving 12 bases between them. Germline loops: CDR1 MGHDK, CDR2 SYGVNS. The CDR3 is made up of 13 amino acids. DNA for the CDR3: TGTGCCAGCAGTGAAGAACCTAAGAGCGAAGCTTTCTTT. Residues: CASSEEPKSEAFF.

The chain uses TRBV5-5 and TRBJ2-1, with 11 bases fitting TRBD1. The CDR3 has 17 residues. The V gene end was trimmed by 4 bases and the J gene end by 0 bases; junction bases not matched to a gene: 6. From germline, CDR1 is SGHKS and CDR2 YYEKEE (reference sequence). The DNA of the CDR3 is TGTGCCAGCAGCCTCCGGACAGGGGGCGCCTCCTACAATGAGCAGTTCTTC. Translation: CASSLRTGGASYNEQFF.

The gene calls are TRBV4-3 and TRBJ1-5, with D possibly TRBD1 on 5 matching bases. Germline V gene sequence: CDR1 LGHNA, CDR2 YSLEER. V gave up 0 bases and J gave up 6 bases, with 15 bases separating them. The CDR3 runs 16 residues. CDR3 in DNA: TGCGCCAGCAGCCAAGATAGGGCGGGGGAGGGTCAGCCCCAGCATTTT. Its protein is CASSQDRAGEGQPQHF.

The chain employs TRBV20-1 and TRBJ1-4; tentatively, D is TRBD1 (6 bases). This CDR3 is built from 14 residues. From germline, CDR1 is DFQATT and CDR2 SNEGSKA (reference sequence). Trimming stripped 5 bases from V and 4 bases from J, with 14 bases between. CDR3 in DNA: TGCAGTGCTGCCCGGGGGCAGTTTAATGAAAAACTGTTTTTT. Translated, it gives CSAARGQFNEKLFF.

On this clonotype: The junction does not match germline at one end; this may be a read error. V gene TRBV7-2 combines with J gene TRBJ2-2, with TRBD2 as a possible D gene (5 bases). Germline V lookup: CDR1 SGHTA, CDR2 FQGNSA. The CDR3 covers 15 residues. In nucleotides, the CDR3 is TGTGCCAGCAGCTCCACCGGATTGGGGTCCGGGGAGTTGTTTTTT. This codes for CASSSTGLGSGELFF.

This clonotype was detected only a few times. J is TRBJ1-2 and V is TRBV4-3; D ambiguous. CDR3 length equals 14 residues. Germline CDR1 reads LGHNA; CDR2 reads YSLEER. V was clipped by 0 bases and J by 6 bases, with 11 bases between them. CDR3 sequence: CASSQEGGGNGYTF. Written as DNA, the CDR3 is TGCGCCAGCAGCCAAGAAGGCGGTGGAAATGGCTACACCTTC.

The chain carries TRBV20-1 and TRBJ2-2; D is unresolved. The CDR3 spans 14 residues. The V gene lost 0 bases and the J gene lost 9 bases, with 14 bases spanning the gap. The V gene's germline CDR1 is DFQATT and CDR2 SNEGSKA (reference sequence). The CDR3 region has the DNA TGCAGTGCTAGAGATGGTCGGGTACACCGGGAGCTGTTTTTT. Encoded protein: CSARDGRVHRELFF.

This chain links TRBV20-1 with TRBJ1-5, with a tentative D call TRBD1 (5 bases). The CDR3 is 14 amino acids. Germline V CDR1 and CDR2: DFQATT, SNEGSKA (reference sequence). The V end lost 2 bases, the J end lost 5 bases, and 13 bases lay between the germline ends. Here the CDR3 reads CSARWGFGDQPQHF. The CDR3 coding sequence is TGCAGTGCTAGATGGGGGTTCGGCGATCAGCCCCAGCATTTT.

This CDR3 reads CASIPGARVNTEAFF. The CDR3 region has the DNA TGTGCCAGCATCCCGGGTGCCAGGGTGAACACTGAAGCTTTCTTT. The chain combines TRBV28 with TRBJ1-1; weak D call: TRBD1 (5 bases). The germline CDR1 and CDR2 sequences are MDHEN and SYDVKM. The CDR3 runs 15 residues. V was clipped by 7 bases and J by 0 bases, with 15 bases between them.

The table lists this clonotype with many counts. CDR3 region: CASSPLSHTEAFF. CDR3 nucleotides: TGTGCCAGCAGTCCCCTGTCCCACACTGAAGCTTTCTTT. V and J are TRBV12-3 or TRBV12-4 and TRBJ1-1, with D uncertain. The CDR3 is 13 amino acids. V was shortened by 5 bases and J by 3 bases, with 10 bases between the two germline ends.

V and J are TRBV12-3 or TRBV12-4 and TRBJ1-2; 8 nucleotides line up with TRBD1. The V segment lost 4 bases and the J segment 5 bases; nucleotides outside the gene matches: 6. The CDR3 runs 14 residues. CDR3 region: CASSSGTGWYGYTF. The DNA for the CDR3 is TGTGCCAGCAGTTCCGGGACAGGATGGTATGGCTACACCTTC.

This clonotype was detected only once. The CDR3 bases are TGCGCCAGCAGCGTGGTGGGACTCCTCTACGAGCAGTACTTC. The encoded protein is CASSVVGLLYEQYF. The chain combines TRBV5-1 with TRBJ2-5; a possible D gene is TRBD2 (6 bases). The J call is in doubt because the DNA end fits TRBJ2-7 better. This CDR3 region has 14 residues. Germline assignment: CDR1 SGHRS and CDR2 YFSETQ.

In its sample, this clonotype was seen a few times. The chain is built from TRBV20-1 and TRBJ2-1; possible D gene TRBD2, 5 bases. V was shortened by 1 base and J by 4 bases, with 14 bases between the two germline ends. Germline assignment: CDR1 DFQATT and CDR2 SNEGSKA (reference sequence). CDR3 length equals 15 residues. CDR3 nucleotide sequence: TGCAGTGCTAGAGGCTCGGGAAGTAATTACAATGAGCAGTTCTTC. Its protein product is CSARGSGSNYNEQFF.

This clonotype was counted between two and nine times. One end of the junction is discordant with germline, which a read error may explain. V and J are TRBV12-3 or TRBV12-4 and TRBJ2-5; the D gene is possibly TRBD2 (5 bases). The CDR3 consists of 13 residues. The CDR3 nucleotides are TGTGCCGGCAGACCCACCGGGGTAGAGACCCAGTACTTC. Its protein is CAGRPTGVETQYF.